This T cell receptor beta chain was identified during a study of OX40 agonist ivuxolimab in advanced cancers. For the study at large: One hepatocellular carcinoma and a couple of cutaneous melanoma patients partially responded. Study results and caveats: Antigens targeted by the expanded peripheral T cells were not determined. At doses 0.1 to 3.0 mg/kg, CD4+ and CD8+ clones expanded.

Looked up from germline, CDR1 is SGHTA and CDR2 is FQGNSA. V lost 3 bases and J 1 base, leaving 3 bases between the germline ends. There are 12 residues in the CDR3. TCRdb's copy holds only in-frame clones and misses some; the assay was immunoSEQ multiplex PCR. The sample lists around 74,000 clones, roughly 90% occurring once. Details on this clone: Its specificity is not known.

The chain combines TRBV7-2 with TRBJ1-2, with D hard to call. Specimen: CD4+ or CD8+ T cells sorted from blood, collected in a trial of the OX40 agonist ivuxolimab. The clonotype was recovered from an adult with an advanced solid tumor such as melanoma, head and neck, liver or kidney cancer. CDR3 nucleotides: TGTGCCAGCAGCTTGATTAACTATGGCTACACCTTC. Protein product: CASSLINYGYTF.